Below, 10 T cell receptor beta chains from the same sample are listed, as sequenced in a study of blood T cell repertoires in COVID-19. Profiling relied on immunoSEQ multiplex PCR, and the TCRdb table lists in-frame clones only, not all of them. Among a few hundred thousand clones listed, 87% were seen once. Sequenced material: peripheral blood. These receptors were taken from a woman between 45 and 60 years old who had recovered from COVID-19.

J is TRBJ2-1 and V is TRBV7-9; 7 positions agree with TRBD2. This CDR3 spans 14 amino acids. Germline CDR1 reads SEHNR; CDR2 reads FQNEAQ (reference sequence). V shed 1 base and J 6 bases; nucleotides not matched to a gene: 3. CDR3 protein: CASSLGGRGNEQFF. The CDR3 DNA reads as TGTGCCAGCAGCTTAGGGGGGAGGGGCAATGAGCAGTTCTTC.

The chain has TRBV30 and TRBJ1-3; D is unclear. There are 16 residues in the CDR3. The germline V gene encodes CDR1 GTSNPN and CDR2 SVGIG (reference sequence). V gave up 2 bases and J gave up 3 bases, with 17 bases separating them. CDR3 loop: CAWSPGLNDVGNTIYF. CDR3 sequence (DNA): TGTGCCTGGAGTCCTGGACTGAACGACGTTGGAAACACCATATATTTT.

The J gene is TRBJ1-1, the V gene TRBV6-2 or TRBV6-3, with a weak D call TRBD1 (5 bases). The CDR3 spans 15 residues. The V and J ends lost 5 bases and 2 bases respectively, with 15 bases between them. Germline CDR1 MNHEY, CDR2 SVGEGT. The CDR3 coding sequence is TGTGCCAGCAGTCGAGACCGCCAGGGAAACACTGAAGCTTTCTTT. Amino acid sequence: CASSRDRQGNTEAFF.

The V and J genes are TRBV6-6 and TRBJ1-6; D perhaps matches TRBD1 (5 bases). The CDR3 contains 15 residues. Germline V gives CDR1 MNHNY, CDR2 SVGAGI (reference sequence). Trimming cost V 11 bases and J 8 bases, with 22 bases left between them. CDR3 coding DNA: TGTGCCTCACAACGCGAGGGCGGGACTCATTCACCCCTCCACTTT. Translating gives CASQREGGTHSPLHF.

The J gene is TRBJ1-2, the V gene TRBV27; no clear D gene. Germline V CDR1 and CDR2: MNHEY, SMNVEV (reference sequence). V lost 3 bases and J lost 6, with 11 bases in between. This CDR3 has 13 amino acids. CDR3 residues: CASSFGGADGYTF. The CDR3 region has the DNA TGTGCCAGCAGTTTTGGAGGTGCTGATGGCTACACCTTC.

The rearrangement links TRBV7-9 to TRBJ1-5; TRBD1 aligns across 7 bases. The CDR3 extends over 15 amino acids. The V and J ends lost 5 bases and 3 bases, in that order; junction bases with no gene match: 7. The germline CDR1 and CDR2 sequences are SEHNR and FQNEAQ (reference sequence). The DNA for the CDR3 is TGTGCCAGCAGCGATCAGGGGGGACTCAATCAGCCCCAGCATTTT. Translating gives CASSDQGGLNQPQHF. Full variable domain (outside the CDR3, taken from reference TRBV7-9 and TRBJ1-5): DTGVSQNPRHKITKRGQNVTFRCDPISEHNRLYWYRQTLGQGPEFLTYFQNEAQLEKSRLLSDRFSAERPKGSFSTLEIQRTEQGDSAMYLCASSDQGGLNQPQHFGDGTRLSIL.

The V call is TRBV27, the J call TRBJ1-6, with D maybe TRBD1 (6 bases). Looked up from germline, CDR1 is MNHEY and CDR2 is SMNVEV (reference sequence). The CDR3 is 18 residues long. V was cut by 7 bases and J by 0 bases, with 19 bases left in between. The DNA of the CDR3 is TGTGCCAGCACCAAGGCCATGAACAGGGTCTCCTATAATTCACCCCTCCACTTT. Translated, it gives CASTKAMNRVSYNSPLHF.

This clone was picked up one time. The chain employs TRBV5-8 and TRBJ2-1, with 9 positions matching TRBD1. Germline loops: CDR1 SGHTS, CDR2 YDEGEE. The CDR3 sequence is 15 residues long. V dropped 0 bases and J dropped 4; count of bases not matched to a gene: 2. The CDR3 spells CASSLAGQGYNEQFF. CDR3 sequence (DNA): TGTGCCAGCAGCTTGGCCGGACAGGGGTACAATGAGCAGTTCTTC. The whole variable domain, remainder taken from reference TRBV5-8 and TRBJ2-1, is EAGVTQSPTHLIKTRGQQATLRCSPISGHTSVYWYQQALGLGLQFLLWYDEGEERNRGNFPPRFSGRQFPNYSSELNVNALELEDSALYLCASSLAGQGYNEQFFGPGTRLTVL.

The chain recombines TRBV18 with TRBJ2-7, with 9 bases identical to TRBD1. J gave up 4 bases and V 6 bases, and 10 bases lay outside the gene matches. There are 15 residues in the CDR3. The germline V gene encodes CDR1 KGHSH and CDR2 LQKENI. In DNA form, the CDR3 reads TGTGCCAGCTCTTTTCGGGACAGGGAGGGGTACGAGCAGTACTTC. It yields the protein CASSFRDREGYEQYF.

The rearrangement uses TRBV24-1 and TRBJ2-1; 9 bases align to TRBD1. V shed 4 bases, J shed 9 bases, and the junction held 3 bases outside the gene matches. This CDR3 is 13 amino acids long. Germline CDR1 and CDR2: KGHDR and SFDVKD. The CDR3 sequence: CATSEGQGSEQFF. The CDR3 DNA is TGTGCCACCAGTGAAGGACAGGGGAGTGAGCAGTTCTTC.